This T cell receptor (beta chain) was recorded in a study of cytomegalovirus exposure and HLA in healthy donors. CDR1 and CDR2 from the germline V gene are MNHEY and SVGAGI. The trim removed 2 bases at V and 8 bases at J, leaving 7 bases unmatched. This CDR3 spans 14 amino acids. Worth noting for this clone: Its antigen is as yet unknown.

Some clones are missing from TCRdb's copy, which holds only in-frame ones; the method was immunoSEQ multiplex PCR. The table records over 110,000 clones, around 86% of them present only once. Study observations and caveats: Cytomegalovirus association was assigned to more than 150 TCR beta chains. Specificity of a few CMV-associated chains for CMV antigens was verified in vitro.

Sequenced material: PBMCs. This chain connects TRBV6-5 to TRBJ1-2; 8 bases map to TRBD1. The TCR was taken from a young man in good health and CMV-seropositive. As DNA, the CDR3 is TGTGCCAGCAGTTACCACCAGGGGGCCGACGGCTACACCTTC. Its translation is CASSYHQGADGYTF.